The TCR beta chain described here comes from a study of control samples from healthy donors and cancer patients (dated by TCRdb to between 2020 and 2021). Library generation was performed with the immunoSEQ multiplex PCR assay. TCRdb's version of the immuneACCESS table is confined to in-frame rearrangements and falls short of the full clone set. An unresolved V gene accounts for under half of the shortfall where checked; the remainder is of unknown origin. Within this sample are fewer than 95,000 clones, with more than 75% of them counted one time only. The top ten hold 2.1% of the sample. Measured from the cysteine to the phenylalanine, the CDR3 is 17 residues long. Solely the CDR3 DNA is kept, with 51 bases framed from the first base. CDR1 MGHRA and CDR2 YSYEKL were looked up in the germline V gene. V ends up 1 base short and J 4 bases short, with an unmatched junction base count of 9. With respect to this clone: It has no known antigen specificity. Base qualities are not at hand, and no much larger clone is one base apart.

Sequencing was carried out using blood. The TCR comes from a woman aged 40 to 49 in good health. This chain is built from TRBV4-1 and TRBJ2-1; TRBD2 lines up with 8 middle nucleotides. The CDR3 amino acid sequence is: CASSQVSSGNKYNEQFF. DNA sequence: TGCGCCAGCAGCCAAGTGAGTAGCGGGAATAAATACAATGAGCAGTTCTTC.